This TCR beta chain was sequenced in a study of blood T cells in healthy people across ages. Peripheral blood, ten milliliters per donor, was collected. No fewer than 5.5 micrograms of total RNA were isolated from every sample. V lost 4 bases to trimming and J lost 4 bases, with 10 bases between them. The length of the CDR3 is 12 residues. Per the germline V gene, CDR1 is SQVTM and CDR2 is ANQGSEA. Alongside a J-beta primer mix, a sample-barcoded 5' primer served in a second PCR lasting about 7 to 12 cycles. MiXCR was run by TCRdb on the 5' RACE reads, yielding one entry per CDR3 protein. Of 750,000 to 850,000 distinct CDR3 sequences in the sample, just under 25% were seen once. General study findings and limits: Both naive CD4+ cell counts and diversity were greater in long-lived donors than in aged donors.

This clonotype was picked up a small number of times. Its antigen is as yet unknown. These sequences were also reported in another study, on T cells of mothers and their children. That work contributes: Over 8 million TCR beta CDR3 reads were obtained from each mother, and 2.5 million to 3.5 million from each child.

The receptor comes from a boy aged 5 to 17 in good health. The V call is TRBV29-1, the J call TRBJ1-2; no clear D gene. Specimen: blood. CDR3 residues: CSVAAGGYGYTF. In nucleotides, the CDR3 is TGCAGCGTTGCGGCAGGAGGCTATGGCTACACCTTC.